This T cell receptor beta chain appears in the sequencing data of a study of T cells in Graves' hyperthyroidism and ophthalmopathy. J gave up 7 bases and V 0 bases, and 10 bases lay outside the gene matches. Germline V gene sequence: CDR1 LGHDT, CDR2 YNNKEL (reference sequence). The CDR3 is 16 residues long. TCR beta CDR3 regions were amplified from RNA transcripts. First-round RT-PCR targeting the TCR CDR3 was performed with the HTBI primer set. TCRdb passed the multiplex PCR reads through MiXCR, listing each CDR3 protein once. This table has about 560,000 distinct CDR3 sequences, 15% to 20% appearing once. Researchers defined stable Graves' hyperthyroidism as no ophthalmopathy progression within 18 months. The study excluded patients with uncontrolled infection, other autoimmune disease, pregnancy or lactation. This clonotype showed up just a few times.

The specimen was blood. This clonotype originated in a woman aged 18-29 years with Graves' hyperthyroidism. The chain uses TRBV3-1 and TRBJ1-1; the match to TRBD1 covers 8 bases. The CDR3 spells CASSQESADRVGEAFF. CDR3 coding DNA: TGTGCCAGCAGCCAAGAAAGCGCGGACAGGGTCGGTGAAGCTTTCTTT.